The 25 T cell receptor beta chains presented below share a single source sample, sequenced in a study of Ad26.COV2.S vaccination and SARS-CoV-2 variants. Generated by immunoSEQ multiplex PCR, the TCRdb table keeps only in-frame clones and is missing some. The sample includes about 260,000 clones, around nine tenths of them seen just once. The treatment here: 19 received Ad26.COV2.S at low or high dose, single or two shots; five or six received placebo; per-sample allocation not given. The study sampled participants on day 63 after the first vaccine or placebo injection. This sample comprised peripheral blood, obtained in a trial of Ad26.COV2.S vaccine versus placebo. The receptor source for this set is a person aged 18 to 59 who received the Ad26.COV2.S COVID-19 vaccine or a placebo.

V usage is TRBV6-2 or TRBV6-3 and J usage is TRBJ2-4, with TRBD2 matching over 7 bases. Germline assignment: CDR1 MNHEY and CDR2 SVGEGT. J was trimmed by 1 base and V by 5 bases; bases with no gene match: 8. This CDR3 spans 16 amino acids. The CDR3 DNA is TGTGCCAGCAGTAAGCTAGCGGCAGACGCCAAAAACATTCAGTACTTC. Its protein is CASSKLAADAKNIQYF.

The chain carries TRBV24-1 and TRBJ2-1; D ambiguous. Germline-derived CDR1 and CDR2 are KGHDR and SFDVKD. V lost 2 bases and J lost 8, with 18 bases in between. CDR3 length: 16 amino acids. CDR3 coding DNA: TGTGCCACCAGTGATTCCGGGTCCTCCCGATGGGATGAGCAGTTCTTC. It codes for CATSDSGSSRWDEQFF.

This rearrangement joins TRBV24-1 to TRBJ2-2; possibly TRBD1 for D (6 bases). The germline V gene has CDR1 KGHDR and CDR2 SFDVKD. CDR3 length: 14 amino acids. V was shortened by 7 bases and J by 6 bases, with 14 bases between the two germline ends. DNA of the CDR3: TGTGCCACCAGGGGGACGGGGACATCCGGGGAGCTGTTTTTT. Translated: CATRGTGTSGELFF.

The chain carries TRBV5-1 and TRBJ1-1; D is undetermined. With 4 bases removed from V and 0 bases from J, the gap between germline ends came to 10 bases. CDR1 is SGHRS, CDR2 YFSETQ, per germline. This CDR3 spans 14 amino acids. CDR3 in DNA: TGCGCCAGCAGCCTACGGACGGTGAACACTGAAGCTTTCTTT. Translated, it gives CASSLRTVNTEAFF.

The gene calls are TRBV7-2 and TRBJ1-4; 8 bases fit TRBD1. The CDR3 runs to 15 residues. CDR1 SGHTA and CDR2 FQGNSA come from the germline V gene. V was clipped by 5 bases and J by 4 bases; unmatched bases: 6. The CDR3 reads CASSAWTGSNEKLFF. The CDR3 DNA follows: TGTGCCAGCAGCGCCTGGACAGGGAGTAATGAAAAACTGTTTTTT.

V is TRBV7-9 and J is TRBJ2-7; D call uncertain. This CDR3 comprises 12 residues. Trimming cost V 4 bases and J 3 bases, with 7 bases left between them. Germline CDR1 and CDR2: SEHNR and FQNEAQ (reference sequence). The CDR3 sequence is CASSSTVYEQYV. DNA for the CDR3: TGTGCCAGCAGCTCGACTGTCTACGAGCAGTACGTC.

This chain uses TRBV5-6 with TRBJ2-2, with no clear D. V shed 1 base and J shed 2 bases, with 6 bases lying between them. The CDR3 consists of 14 residues. Germline V gene sequence: CDR1 SGHDT, CDR2 YYEEEE. CDR3 amino acids: CASSLLSNTGELFF. In DNA form, the CDR3 reads TGTGCCAGCAGCTTGCTTAGTAACACCGGGGAGCTGTTTTTT. The full variable domain, in which reference TRBV5-6 and TRBJ2-2 provide the parts outside the CDR3, is DAGVTQSPTHLIKTRGQQVTLRCSPKSGHDTVSWYQQALGQGPQFIFQYYEEEERQRGNFPDRFSGHQFPNYSSELNVNALLLGDSALYLCASSLLSNTGELFFGEGSRLTVL.

V usage is TRBV7-2 and J usage is TRBJ1-1; D possibly corresponds to TRBD1 (5 bases). Between the trimmed V and J ends, which lost 2 bases and 0 bases, there was a span of 10 bases. This CDR3 region has 15 residues. Germline V gene data show CDR1 as SGHTA and CDR2 as FQGNSA. The CDR3 loop reads CASSLRGSMNTEAFF. The CDR3 DNA sequence: TGTGCCAGCAGCTTAAGGGGAAGCATGAACACTGAAGCTTTCTTT.

The chain couples TRBV4-3 to TRBJ2-7; the match to TRBD2 covers 8 bases. This CDR3 spans 16 amino acids. Per the germline V gene, CDR1 is LGHNA and CDR2 is YSLEER. J lost 4 bases, V lost 1 base, and 9 bases had no gene match. The CDR3 loop is CASSQVYGGGPYEQYF. The CDR3 DNA sequence: TGCGCCAGCAGCCAAGTCTATGGCGGGGGGCCATACGAGCAGTACTTC.

The chain recombines TRBV5-4 with TRBJ2-3; TRBD2 matches at 12 bases. The CDR3 runs to 16 residues. Germline V lookup: CDR1 SGHNT, CDR2 YYREEE (reference sequence). J gave up 1 base and V 3 bases, and 3 bases lay outside the gene matches. This CDR3 is CASSSWTSGGTDTQYF. CDR3 in DNA: TGTGCCAGCAGCTCCTGGACTAGCGGGGGCACAGATACGCAGTATTTT.

In DNA, the CDR3 is TGTGCCAGCAGGGTCGCGGACGGAAATCAGCCCCAGCATTTT. This gives the protein CASRVADGNQPQHF. The chain couples TRBV7-8 to TRBJ1-5; unclear D gene. V was pared by 6 bases and J by 4 bases, with 13 bases between. This CDR3 is built from 14 residues. Germline CDR1 is SGHVS and CDR2 is FQNEAQ.

This clone was observed a few times. The V gene is TRBV6-2 or TRBV6-3, the J gene TRBJ1-1, with 8 bases identical to TRBD1. This CDR3 has 16 amino acids. V lost 4 bases and J lost 1; bases outside the gene matches: 8. Germline V gene data show CDR1 as MNHEY and CDR2 as SVGEGT. This chain's CDR3 is CASSFLRGQGNTEAFF. The CDR3 DNA is TGTGCCAGCAGTTTTCTCAGGGGGCAGGGGAACACTGAAGCTTTCTTT.

The chain carries TRBV7-9 and TRBJ2-5; TRBD2 might be the D (6 bases). Trimming took 5 bases from V and 1 from J, leaving 8 bases between them. The germline V gene has CDR1 SEHNR and CDR2 FQNEAQ (reference sequence). The length of the CDR3 is 13 residues. This CDR3 reads CASSRDSQETQYF. CDR3 sequence (DNA): TGTGCCAGCAGCCGGGACTCCCAAGAGACCCAGTACTTC.

J is TRBJ2-7 and V is TRBV23-1; TRBD2 might be the D (6 bases). TRBV23-1 is marked as an open reading frame, function uncertain. The V end lost 3 bases, the J end lost 0 bases, and 18 bases lay between the germline ends. The CDR3 runs to 17 residues. The CDR3 coding sequence is TGCGCCAGCAGTCACAATATCCGGGACTTGAGCTCCTACGAGCAGTACTTC. It is translated as CASSHNIRDLSSYEQYF.

V and J are TRBV18 and TRBJ2-5; TRBD2 aligns across 8 bases. The V segment lost 2 bases and the J segment 5 bases; nucleotides outside the gene matches: 10. The CDR3 contains 16 residues. CDR1 is KGHSH and CDR2 is LQKENI in the germline V gene. The DNA of the CDR3 is TGTGCCAGCTCACCAGGGACTAGTTGGGTTCCGGAGACCCAGTACTTC. Amino acids: CASSPGTSWVPETQYF.

This sequence joins TRBV15 and TRBJ1-6, with D hard to call. Trimming stripped 5 bases from V and 10 bases from J, with 9 bases between. Germline V gene sequence: CDR1 LNHNV, CDR2 YYDKDF (reference sequence). The CDR3 contains 12 residues. CDR3 loop: CATSVYHSPLHF. As DNA, the CDR3 is TGTGCCACCAGCGTGTACCACTCACCCCTCCACTTT.

The chain couples TRBV6-5 to TRBJ2-5; 7 nucleotides align to TRBD1. CDR1 MNHEY and CDR2 SVGAGI come from the germline V gene. The CDR3 covers 15 residues. V dropped 6 bases and J dropped 5; count of bases not matched to a gene: 12. This CDR3 reads CASSLGQEGYETQYF. CDR3 DNA: TGTGCCAGCAGCCTAGGACAGGAAGGGTATGAGACCCAGTACTTC.

The V and J genes are TRBV15 and TRBJ1-3, with D maybe TRBD1 (5 bases). V lost 3 bases, J lost 3 bases, and 15 bases lay in between. CDR1 and CDR2 from the germline V gene are LNHNV and YYDKDF (reference sequence). The CDR3 runs 16 residues. The CDR3 reads CATSRGRRGSGNTIYF. In nucleotides, the CDR3 is TGTGCCACCAGCAGGGGACGTCGGGGGAGTGGAAACACCATATATTTT.

The chain links TRBV15 to TRBJ2-4, with a tentative D call TRBD2 (5 bases). Between the trimmed V and J ends, which lost 5 bases and 0 bases, there was a span of 11 bases. The CDR3 is 15 amino acids. Germline assignment: CDR1 LNHNV and CDR2 YYDKDF (reference sequence). For the CDR3, the DNA is TGTGCCACCAGCGTTAGGGAGCTAGCCAAAAACATTCAGTACTTC. Translation: CATSVRELAKNIQYF.

This clone was seen a handful of times. The J gene is TRBJ1-6, the V gene TRBV30; D is ambiguous. The germline CDR1 and CDR2 sequences are GTSNPN and SVGIG (reference sequence). The V gene lost 8 bases and the J gene lost 0 bases, with 8 bases spanning the gap. This CDR3 spans 13 amino acids. This CDR3 reads CAGGSSYNSPLHF. CDR3 nucleotides: TGTGCCGGAGGGAGCTCCTATAATTCACCCCTCCACTTT.

The CDR3 protein is CASSPDHLRGNTEAFF. The CDR3 nucleotides are TGTGCCAGCTCACCTGATCATCTGCGGGGAAACACTGAAGCTTTCTTT. The genes are TRBV18 and TRBJ1-1; no reliable D call. The CDR3 sequence is 16 residues long. V lost 3 bases and J lost 2, with 16 bases in between. Germline CDR1 reads KGHSH; CDR2 reads LQKENI.

The V gene is TRBV7-9, the J gene TRBJ1-6; D not resolved. This CDR3 is built from 16 residues. V lost 2 bases and J lost 2, with 10 bases in between. Germline V gives CDR1 SEHNR, CDR2 FQNEAQ (reference sequence). The CDR3 sequence is CASSLWPRAYNSPLHF. CDR3 DNA: TGTGCCAGCAGCTTATGGCCGAGGGCCTATAATTCACCCCTCCACTTT.

The V and J genes are TRBV7-9 and TRBJ2-3, with 8 bases aligning to TRBD2. Looked up from germline, CDR1 is SEHNR and CDR2 is FQNEAQ (reference sequence). This CDR3 is built from 17 residues. V shed 0 bases and J 0 bases; nucleotides not matched to a gene: 5. CDR3 bases: TGTGCCAGCAGCTTAGCGCATACTAGCGGTAGCACAGATACGCAGTATTTT. Amino acid sequence: CASSLAHTSGSTDTQYF.

The rearrangement joins TRBV5-6 to TRBJ2-7; 9 nucleotides line up with TRBD1. V gave up 1 base and J gave up 4 bases; unmatched junction bases: 12. Germline values: CDR1 SGHDT, CDR2 YYEEEE. The length of the CDR3 is 17 residues. CDR3 DNA sequence: TGTGCCAGCAGCTTGTTAAGGGACAGGGCCTTACTTTACGAGCAGTACGTC. Amino acid sequence: CASSLLRDRALLYEQYV.

J is TRBJ1-1 and V is TRBV19; TRBD1 might be the D (5 bases). The germline gives CDR1 LNHDA, CDR2 SQIVND (reference sequence). CDR3 length: 16 residues. Trimming cost V 6 bases and J 0 bases, with 17 bases left between them. DNA of the CDR3: TGTGCCAGTAGCCTCCGGGACGGTATTATGAACACTGAAGCTTTCTTT. Translation gives CASSLRDGIMNTEAFF. The full variable domain, its missing parts supplied by reference TRBV19 and TRBJ1-1, is DGGITQSPKYLFRKEGQNVTLSCEQNLNHDAMYWYRQDPGQGLRLIYYSQIVNDFQKGDIAEGYSVSREKKESFPLTVTSAQKNPTAFYLCASSLRDGIMNTEAFFGQGTRLTVV.